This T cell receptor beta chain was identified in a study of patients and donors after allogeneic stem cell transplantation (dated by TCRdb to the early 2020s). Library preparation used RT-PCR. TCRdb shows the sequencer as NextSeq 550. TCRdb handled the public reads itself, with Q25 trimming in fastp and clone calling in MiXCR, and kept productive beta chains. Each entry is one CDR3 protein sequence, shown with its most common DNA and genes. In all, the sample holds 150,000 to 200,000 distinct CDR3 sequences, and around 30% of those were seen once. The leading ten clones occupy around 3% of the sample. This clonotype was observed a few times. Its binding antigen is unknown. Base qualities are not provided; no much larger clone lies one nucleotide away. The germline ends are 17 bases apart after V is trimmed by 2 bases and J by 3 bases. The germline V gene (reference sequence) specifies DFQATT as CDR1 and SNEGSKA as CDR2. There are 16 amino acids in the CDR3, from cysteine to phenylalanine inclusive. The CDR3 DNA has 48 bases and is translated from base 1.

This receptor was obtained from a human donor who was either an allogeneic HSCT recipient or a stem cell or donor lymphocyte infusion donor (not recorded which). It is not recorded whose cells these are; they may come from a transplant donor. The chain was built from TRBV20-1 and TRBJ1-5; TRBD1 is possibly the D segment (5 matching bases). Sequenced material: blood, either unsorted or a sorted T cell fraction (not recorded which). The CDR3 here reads CSARIPGRVINQPQHF. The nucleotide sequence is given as TGCAGTGCTAGAATCCCGGGCAGGGTGATCAATCAGCCCCAGCATTTT.